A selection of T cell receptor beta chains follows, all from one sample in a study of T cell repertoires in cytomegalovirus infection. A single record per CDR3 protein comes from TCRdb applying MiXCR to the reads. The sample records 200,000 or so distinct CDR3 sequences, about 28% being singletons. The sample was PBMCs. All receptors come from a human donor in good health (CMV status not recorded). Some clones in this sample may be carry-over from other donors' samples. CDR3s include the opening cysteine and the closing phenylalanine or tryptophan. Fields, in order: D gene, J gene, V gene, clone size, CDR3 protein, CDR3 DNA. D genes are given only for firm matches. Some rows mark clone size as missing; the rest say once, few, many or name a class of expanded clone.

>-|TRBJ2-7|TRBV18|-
CASSPEDEQYF
TGTGCCAGCTCACCAGAAGACGAGCAGTACTTC
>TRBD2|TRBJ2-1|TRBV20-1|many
CSARRLAGASYNEQFF
TGCAGTGCTAGACGGCTAGCGGGGGCATCCTACAATGAGCAGTTCTTC
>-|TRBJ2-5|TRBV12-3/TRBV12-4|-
CASSFLQAGAETQYF
TGTGCCAGCAGTTTTTTACAGGCGGGGGCAGAGACCCAGTACTTC
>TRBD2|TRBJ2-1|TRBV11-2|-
CASSLLPGGVGEQFF
TGTGCCAGCAGCTTACTCCCGGGGGGGGTGGGTGAGCAGTTCTTC
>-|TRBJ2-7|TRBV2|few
CASSQGAAYEQYF
TGTGCCAGCAGCCAAGGGGCAGCCTACGAGCAGTACTTC
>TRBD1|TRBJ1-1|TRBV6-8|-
CASSPRRQGDTEAFF
TGTGCCAGCAGCCCTCGGAGGCAGGGGGACACTGAAGCTTTCTTT
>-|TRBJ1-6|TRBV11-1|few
CASSSGGDDSPLHF
TGTGCCAGCAGTTCCGGGGGAGATGATTCACCCCTCCACTTT
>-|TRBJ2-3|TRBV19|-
CASSINSADTQYF
TGTGCCAGTAGTATAAATTCGGCAGATACGCAGTATTTT
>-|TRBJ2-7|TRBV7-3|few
CASSQAADGYEQYF
TGTGCCAGCAGCCAAGCCGCGGACGGCTACGAGCAGTACTTC
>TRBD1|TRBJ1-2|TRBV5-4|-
CASSHAGQGPYGYTF
TGTGCCAGCAGCCACGCGGGACAGGGACCCTATGGCTACACCTTC
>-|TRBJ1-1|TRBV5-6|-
CASSPVRSQRAFF
TGTGCCAGCAGCCCTGTTCGCTCCCAAAGGGCTTTCTTT
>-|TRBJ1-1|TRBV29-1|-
CGAGDWNTEAFF
TGCGGCGCCGGAGACTGGAACACTGAAGCTTTCTTT
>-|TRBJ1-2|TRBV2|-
CASSPPYRENGYTF
TGTGCCAGCAGTCCCCCTTACAGGGAAAATGGCTACACCTTC
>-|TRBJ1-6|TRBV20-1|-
CSAMTMRDSPLHF
TGCAGTGCTATGACCATGAGGGACTCACCCCTCCACTTT
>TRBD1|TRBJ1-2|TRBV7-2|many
CASSASTGFHGYTF
TGTGCCAGCAGCGCCTCGACAGGGTTCCATGGCTACACCTTC
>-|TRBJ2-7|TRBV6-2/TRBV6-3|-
CASSRTVDEQYF
TGTGCCAGCAGCCGGACAGTGGACGAGCAGTACTTC
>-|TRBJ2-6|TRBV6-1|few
CASSETGANVLTF
TGTGCCAGCAGTGAAACCGGGGCCAACGTCCTGACTTTC
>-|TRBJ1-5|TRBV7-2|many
CASSLGAQGNQPQHF
TGTGCCAGCAGCTTAGGAGCTCAAGGGAATCAGCCCCAGCATTTT
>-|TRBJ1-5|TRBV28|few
CASSSTVRGSNQPQHF
TGTGCCAGCAGTTCGACAGTGCGGGGAAGCAATCAGCCCCAGCATTTT
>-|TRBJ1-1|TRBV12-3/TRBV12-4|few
CASSLGVGAFF
TGTGCCAGCAGTTTAGGTGTGGGGGCTTTCTTT
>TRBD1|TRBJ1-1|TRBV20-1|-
CSASFRGRTEAFF
TGCAGTGCTAGTTTCAGGGGGCGCACTGAAGCTTTCTTT